This TCR beta chain was identified during a study of cytomegalovirus exposure and HLA in healthy donors. General study results and limits: According to an earlier analysis, most TCR beta V segments yielded productive rearrangements about 90% or about 30% of the time.

In germline, CDR1 is MDHEN, CDR2 SYDVKM. The CDR3 runs 15 residues. J lost 6 bases, V lost 6 bases, and 11 bases had no gene match. This clone appeared a few times. Its specificity is unknown. This PCR relied on a set of 60 Vbeta primers and 13 Jbeta primers. Source study methods: A later analysis counted about 80 million unique TCR beta chains, around 12 million shared. Assay: immunoSEQ multiplex PCR; the TCRdb copy retains only in-frame clones and omits some. V and J calls and clone size are as listed in that table; D and trimming were resolved from the DNA. The repertoire includes some 160,000 clones, roughly 83% of them detected once, and 1.5% sits in the top ten.

The rearrangement links TRBV28 to TRBJ2-7, with TRBD1 matching over 10 bases. The sequenced material came from PBMCs. This receptor was obtained from a woman in her late teens or twenties in good health and CMV-seronegative. For the CDR3, the DNA is TGTGCCAGCAGCAGGACAGGGACAGGGGTAGTCGAGCAGTACTTC. This sequence encodes CASSRTGTGVVEQYF.